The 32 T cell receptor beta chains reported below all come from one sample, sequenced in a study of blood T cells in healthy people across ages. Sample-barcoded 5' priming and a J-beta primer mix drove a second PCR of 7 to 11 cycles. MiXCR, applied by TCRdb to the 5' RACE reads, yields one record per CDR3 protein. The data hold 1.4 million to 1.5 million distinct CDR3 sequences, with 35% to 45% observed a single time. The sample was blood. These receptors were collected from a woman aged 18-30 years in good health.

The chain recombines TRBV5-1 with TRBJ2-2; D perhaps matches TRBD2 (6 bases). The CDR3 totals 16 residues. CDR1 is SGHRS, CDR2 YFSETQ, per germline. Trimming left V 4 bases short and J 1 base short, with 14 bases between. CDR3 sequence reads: CASSRYSGLNTGELFF. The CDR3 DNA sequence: TGCGCCAGCAGCCGATATAGCGGATTGAACACCGGGGAGCTGTTTTTT.

Written as DNA, the CDR3 is TGCGCCAGCAGCCAAGAATTGCCTAGCGGGCCGTACGAGCAGTACTTC. Translation gives CASSQELPSGPYEQYF. J is TRBJ2-7 and V is TRBV4-1, with 8 bases identical to TRBD2. Losses at the gene ends were 0 bases for V and 4 bases for J; bases not matched to a gene: 8. This CDR3 region has 16 residues. Germline values: CDR1 MGHRA, CDR2 YSYEKL.

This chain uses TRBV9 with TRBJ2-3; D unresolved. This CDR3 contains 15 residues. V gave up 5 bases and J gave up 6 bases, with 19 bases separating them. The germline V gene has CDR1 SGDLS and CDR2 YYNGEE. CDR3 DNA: TGTGCCAGCAGTCGCCGGGTAGATAATAGGGATACGCAGTATTTT. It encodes CASSRRVDNRDTQYF.

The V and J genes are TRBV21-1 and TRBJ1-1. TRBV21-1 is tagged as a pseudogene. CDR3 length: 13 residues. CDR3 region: CASSKGEGTSAFF. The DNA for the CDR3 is TGTGCCAGCAGCAAAGGAGAGGGCACCTCGGCTTTCTTT.

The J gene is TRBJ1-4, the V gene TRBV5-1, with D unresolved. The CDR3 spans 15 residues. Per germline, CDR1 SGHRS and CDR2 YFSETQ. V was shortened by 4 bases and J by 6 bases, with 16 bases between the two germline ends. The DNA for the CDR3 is TGCGCCAGCAGCCCGTCTAAGAACGAGGATGAAAAACTGTTTTTT. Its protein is CASSPSKNEDEKLFF.

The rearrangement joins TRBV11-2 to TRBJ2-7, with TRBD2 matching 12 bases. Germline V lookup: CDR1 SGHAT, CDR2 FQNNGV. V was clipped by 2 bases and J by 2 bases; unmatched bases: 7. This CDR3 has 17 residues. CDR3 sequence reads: CASSLRLAGVGTYEQYF. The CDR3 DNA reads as TGTGCCAGCAGCTTAAGACTAGCGGGAGTGGGCACCTACGAGCAGTACTTC.

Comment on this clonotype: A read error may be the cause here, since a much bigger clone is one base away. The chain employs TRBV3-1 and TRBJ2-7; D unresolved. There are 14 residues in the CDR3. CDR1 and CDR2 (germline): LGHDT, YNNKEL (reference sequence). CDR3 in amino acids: CASSQGPGSYGQYF. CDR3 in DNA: TGTGCCAGCAGCCAAGGTCCTGGCTCCTACGGGCAGTACTTC.

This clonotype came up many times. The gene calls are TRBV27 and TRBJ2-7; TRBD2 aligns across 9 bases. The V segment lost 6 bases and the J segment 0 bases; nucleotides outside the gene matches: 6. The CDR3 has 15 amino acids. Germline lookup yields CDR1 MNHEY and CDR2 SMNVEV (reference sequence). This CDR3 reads CASSLAGLSSYEQYF. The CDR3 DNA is TGTGCCAGCAGCCTAGCGGGACTGAGCTCCTACGAGCAGTACTTC.

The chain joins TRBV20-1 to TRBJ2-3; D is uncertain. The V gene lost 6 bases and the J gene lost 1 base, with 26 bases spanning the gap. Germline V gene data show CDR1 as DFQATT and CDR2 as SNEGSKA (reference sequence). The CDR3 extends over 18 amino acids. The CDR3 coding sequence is TGCAGTGCATCCACAGTGGGGAAGTCTCTTTGGGGCACAGATACGCAGTATTTT. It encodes CSASTVGKSLWGTDTQYF.

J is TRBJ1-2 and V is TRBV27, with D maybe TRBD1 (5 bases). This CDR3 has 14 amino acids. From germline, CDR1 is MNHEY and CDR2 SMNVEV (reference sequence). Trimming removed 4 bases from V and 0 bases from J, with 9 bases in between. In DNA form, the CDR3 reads TGTGCCAGCAGTTCCCGGGGCCCTAACTATGGCTACACCTTC. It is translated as CASSSRGPNYGYTF.

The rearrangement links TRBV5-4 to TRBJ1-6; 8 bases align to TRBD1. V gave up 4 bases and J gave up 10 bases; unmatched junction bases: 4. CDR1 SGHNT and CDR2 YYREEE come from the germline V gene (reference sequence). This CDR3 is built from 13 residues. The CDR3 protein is CASSDRGWSPLHF. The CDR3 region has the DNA TGTGCCAGCAGCGACAGGGGTTGGTCACCCCTCCACTTT.

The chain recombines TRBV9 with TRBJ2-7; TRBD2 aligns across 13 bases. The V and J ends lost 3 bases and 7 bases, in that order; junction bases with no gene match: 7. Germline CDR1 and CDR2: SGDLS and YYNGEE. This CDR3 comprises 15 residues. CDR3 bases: TGTGCCAGCAGCGCCGGGACTAGCGGGGTGAATGAGCAGTACTTC. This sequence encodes CASSAGTSGVNEQYF. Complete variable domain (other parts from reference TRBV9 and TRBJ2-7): DSGVTQTPKHLITATGQRVTLRCSPRSGDLSVYWYQQSLDQGLQFLIQYYNGEERAKGNILERFSAQQFPDLHSELNLSSLELGDSALYFCASSAGTSGVNEQYFGPGTRLTVT.

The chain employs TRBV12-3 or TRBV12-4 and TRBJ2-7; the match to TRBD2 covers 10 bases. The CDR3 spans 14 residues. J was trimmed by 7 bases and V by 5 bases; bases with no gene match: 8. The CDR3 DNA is TGTGCCAGCAGTACTAGCGGGACCCCCAATGAGCAGTACTTC. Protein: CASSTSGTPNEQYF.

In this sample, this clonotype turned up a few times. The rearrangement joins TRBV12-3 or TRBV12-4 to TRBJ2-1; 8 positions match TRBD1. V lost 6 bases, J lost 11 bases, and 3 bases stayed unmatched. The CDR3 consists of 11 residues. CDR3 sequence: CASRDREKQFF. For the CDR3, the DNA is TGTGCCAGCAGGGACAGGGAAAAGCAGTTCTTC.

In DNA form, the CDR3 reads TGTGCCAGCAGTTTCACCTCGCTAGCGGGTGCTTACAATGAGCAGTACTTC. Protein product: CASSFTSLAGAYNEQYF. V and J are TRBV27 and TRBJ2-7; TRBD2 aligns across 8 bases. The V and J ends lost 3 bases and 7 bases, in that order; junction bases with no gene match: 17. CDR1 and CDR2 from the germline V gene are MNHEY and SMNVEV (reference sequence). This CDR3 comprises 17 residues.

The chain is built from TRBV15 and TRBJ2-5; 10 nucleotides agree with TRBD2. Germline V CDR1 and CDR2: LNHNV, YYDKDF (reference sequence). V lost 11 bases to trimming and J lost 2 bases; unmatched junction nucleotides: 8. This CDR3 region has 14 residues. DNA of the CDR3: TGTGCCGTCCTTCGGACTAGCGGACAAGAGACCCAGTACTTC. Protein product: CAVLRTSGQETQYF.

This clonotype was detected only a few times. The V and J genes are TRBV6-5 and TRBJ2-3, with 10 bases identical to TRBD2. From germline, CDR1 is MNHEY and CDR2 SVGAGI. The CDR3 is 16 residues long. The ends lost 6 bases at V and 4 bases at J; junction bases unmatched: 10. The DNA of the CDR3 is TGTGCCAGCAGCCTTAGCGGGAGGACCCAGGCAGATACGCAGTATTTT. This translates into CASSLSGRTQADTQYF.

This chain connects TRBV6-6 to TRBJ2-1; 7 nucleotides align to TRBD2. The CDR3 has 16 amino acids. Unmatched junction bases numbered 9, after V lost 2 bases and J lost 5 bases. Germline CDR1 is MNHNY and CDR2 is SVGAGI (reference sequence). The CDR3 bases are TGTGCCAGCAGTTACGCACATGTCGGGGGGAACAATGAGCAGTTCTTC. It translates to CASSYAHVGGNNEQFF.

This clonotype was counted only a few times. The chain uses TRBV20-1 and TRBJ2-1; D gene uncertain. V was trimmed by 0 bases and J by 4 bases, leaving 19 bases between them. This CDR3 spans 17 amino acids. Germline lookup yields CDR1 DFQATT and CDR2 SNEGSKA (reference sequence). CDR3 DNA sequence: TGCAGTGCTAGAGATTTACCGCGTCCGCAACAGTACAATGAGCAGTTCTTC. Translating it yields CSARDLPRPQQYNEQFF.

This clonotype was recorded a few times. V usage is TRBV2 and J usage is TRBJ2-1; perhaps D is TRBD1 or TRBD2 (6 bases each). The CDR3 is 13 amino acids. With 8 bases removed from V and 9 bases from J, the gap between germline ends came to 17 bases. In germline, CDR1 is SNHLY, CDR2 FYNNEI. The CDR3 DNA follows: TGTGCCAGCTGGGGGGCAAATTCACGTGAGCAGTTCTTC. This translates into CASWGANSREQFF.

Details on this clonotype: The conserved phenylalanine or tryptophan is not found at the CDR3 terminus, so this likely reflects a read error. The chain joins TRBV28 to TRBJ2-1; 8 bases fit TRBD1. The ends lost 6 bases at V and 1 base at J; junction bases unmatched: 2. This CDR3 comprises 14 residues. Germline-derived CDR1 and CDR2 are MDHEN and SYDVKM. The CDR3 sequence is CASRTGVSYNEQFV. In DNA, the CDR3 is TGTGCCAGCAGGACAGGGGTGTCCTACAATGAGCAGTTCGTC.

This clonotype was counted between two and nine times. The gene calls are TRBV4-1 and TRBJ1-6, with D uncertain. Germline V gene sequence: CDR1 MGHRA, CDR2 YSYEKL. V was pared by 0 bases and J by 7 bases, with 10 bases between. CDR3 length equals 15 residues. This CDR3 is CASSQDGPGNSPLHF. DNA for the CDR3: TGCGCCAGCAGCCAAGATGGACCGGGGAATTCACCCCTCCACTTT.

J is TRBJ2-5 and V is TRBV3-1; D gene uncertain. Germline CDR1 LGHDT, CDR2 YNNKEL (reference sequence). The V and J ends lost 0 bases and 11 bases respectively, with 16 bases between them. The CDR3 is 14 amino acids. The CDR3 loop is CASSQDQTLGEQYF. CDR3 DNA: TGTGCCAGCAGCCAAGATCAAACTCTAGGTGAGCAGTACTTC.

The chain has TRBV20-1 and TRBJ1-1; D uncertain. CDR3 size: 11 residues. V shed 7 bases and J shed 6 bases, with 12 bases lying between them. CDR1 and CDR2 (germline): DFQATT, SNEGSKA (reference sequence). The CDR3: CSGRRVAEAFF. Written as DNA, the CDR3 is TGCAGTGGTAGGAGGGTAGCTGAAGCTTTCTTT.

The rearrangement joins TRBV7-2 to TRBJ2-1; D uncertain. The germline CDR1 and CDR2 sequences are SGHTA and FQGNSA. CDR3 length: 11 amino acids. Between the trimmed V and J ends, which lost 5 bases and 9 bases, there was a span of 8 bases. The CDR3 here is CASSDLVEQFF. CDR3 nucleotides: TGTGCCAGCAGCGACCTAGTTGAGCAGTTCTTC.

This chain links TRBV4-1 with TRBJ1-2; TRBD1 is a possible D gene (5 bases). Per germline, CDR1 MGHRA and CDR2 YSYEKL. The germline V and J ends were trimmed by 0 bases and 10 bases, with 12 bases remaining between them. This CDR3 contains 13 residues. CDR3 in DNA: TGCGCCAGCAGCCAAGATAACACGGGGGACTACACCTTC. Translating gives CASSQDNTGDYTF.

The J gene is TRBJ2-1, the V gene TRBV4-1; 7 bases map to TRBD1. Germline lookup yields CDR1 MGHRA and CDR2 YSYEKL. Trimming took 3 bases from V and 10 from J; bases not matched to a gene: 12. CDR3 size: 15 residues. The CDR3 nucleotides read TGCGCCAGCAGCCAGGAAAGGGACAGTTCCTACGAGCAGTTCTTC. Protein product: CASSQERDSSYEQFF.

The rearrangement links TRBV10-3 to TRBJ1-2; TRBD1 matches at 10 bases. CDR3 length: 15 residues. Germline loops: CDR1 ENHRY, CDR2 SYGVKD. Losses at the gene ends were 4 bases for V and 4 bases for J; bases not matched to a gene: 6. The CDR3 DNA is TGTGCCATCAGTGTGGGGACAGGGGAGTCCTATGGCTACACCTTC. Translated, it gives CAISVGTGESYGYTF.

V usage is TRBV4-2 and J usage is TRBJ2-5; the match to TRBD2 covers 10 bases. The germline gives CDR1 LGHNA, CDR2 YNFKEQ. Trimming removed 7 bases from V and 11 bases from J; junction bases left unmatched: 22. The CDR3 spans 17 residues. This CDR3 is CASKAGGLLFPYNEQYF. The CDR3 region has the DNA TGTGCCAGCAAAGCGGGAGGGCTACTCTTCCCCTACAATGAGCAGTACTTC.

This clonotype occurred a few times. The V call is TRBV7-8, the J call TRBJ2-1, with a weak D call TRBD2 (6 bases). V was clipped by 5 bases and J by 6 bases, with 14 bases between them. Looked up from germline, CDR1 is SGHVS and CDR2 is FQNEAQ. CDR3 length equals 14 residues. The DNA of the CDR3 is TGTGCCAGCAGCCCGCCGGTAGCGGCCAATGAGCAGTTCTTC. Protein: CASSPPVAANEQFF.

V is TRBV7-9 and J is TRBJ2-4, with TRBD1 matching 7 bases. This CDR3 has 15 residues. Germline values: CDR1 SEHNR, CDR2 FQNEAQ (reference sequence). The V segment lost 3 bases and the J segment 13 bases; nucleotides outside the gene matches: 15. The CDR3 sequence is CASSLAGTAAIGQYF. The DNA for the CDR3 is TGTGCCAGCAGCTTGGCCGGGACAGCTGCTATTGGGCAGTACTTC.

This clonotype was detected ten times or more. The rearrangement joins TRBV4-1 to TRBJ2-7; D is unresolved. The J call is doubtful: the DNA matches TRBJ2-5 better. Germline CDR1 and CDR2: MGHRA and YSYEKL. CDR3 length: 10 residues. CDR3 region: CASMGETQYF. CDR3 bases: TGCGCCAGCATGGGAGAGACCCAGTACTTC.